Below are 30 T cell receptor beta chains sequenced from a single sample in a study of technical replicates of blood from several donors. Here immunoSEQ multiplex PCR was the method, and the copy in TCRdb shows in-frame clones only, minus some. The repertoire holds under 15,000 clones, with roughly 93% as singletons. The sequencing input was PBMCs. The receptors come from a human donor in good health.

The chain is built from TRBV4-2 and TRBJ2-1; 11 bases fit TRBD2. From germline, CDR1 is LGHNA and CDR2 YNFKEQ. Trimming took 1 base from V and 8 from J; bases not matched to a gene: 4. CDR3 size: 15 residues. The chain's CDR3 is CASSQATSGSDEQFF. CDR3 bases: TGTGCCAGCAGCCAAGCCACTAGCGGGAGCGATGAGCAGTTCTTC.

The J gene is TRBJ2-7, the V gene TRBV5-1; 11 bases align to TRBD2. The CDR3 consists of 14 residues. With 5 bases clipped from V and 4 bases from J, the junction kept 5 bases outside the gene matches. Germline CDR1 SGHRS, CDR2 YFSETQ. CDR3 amino acids: CASRVGLAAYEQYF. The CDR3 region has the DNA TGCGCCAGCAGAGTGGGACTAGCGGCGTACGAGCAGTACTTC.

The J gene is TRBJ1-5, the V gene TRBV7-8, with 10 nucleotides matching TRBD1. The germline CDR1 and CDR2 sequences are SGHVS and FQNEAQ. V lost 1 base and J lost 2; bases outside the gene matches: 2. The CDR3 spans 16 residues. The CDR3 DNA sequence: TGTGCCAGCAGCTTAGGACAGGGGGCCGGCAATCAGCCCCAGCATTTT. This codes for CASSLGQGAGNQPQHF.

The V call is TRBV30, the J call TRBJ1-5; tentatively, D is TRBD1 (5 bases). From germline, CDR1 is GTSNPN and CDR2 SVGIG (reference sequence). The CDR3 runs to 14 residues. Deletions cut 5 bases from V and 2 bases from J, with 13 bases between. The CDR3 DNA follows: TGTGCCTGGGGGGGTCCGGGAGGCAATCAGCCCCAGCATTTT. It specifies CAWGGPGGNQPQHF.

The chain joins TRBV5-5 to TRBJ2-7, with 9 bases lining up with TRBD2. Looked up from germline, CDR1 is SGHKS and CDR2 is YYEKEE (reference sequence). After removal of 4 bases from V and 2 bases from J, the junction contained 4 bases not matched to a gene. This CDR3 comprises 14 residues. This CDR3 is CASSTLAGTYEQYF. In DNA, the CDR3 is TGTGCCAGCAGCACCCTAGCGGGGACCTACGAGCAGTACTTC.

V gene TRBV27 combines with J gene TRBJ2-2; 9 bases fit TRBD1. The CDR3 is 16 amino acids. The V and J ends lost 5 bases and 2 bases, in that order; junction bases with no gene match: 6. Germline lookup yields CDR1 MNHEY and CDR2 SMNVEV (reference sequence). The CDR3 DNA reads as TGTGCCAGCAGTCTGGACAGGGGTAGTAACACCGGGGAGCTGTTTTTT. It codes for CASSLDRGSNTGELFF.

The genes are TRBV10-2 and TRBJ2-4, with D tentatively TRBD2 (6 bases). V lost 0 bases and J 7 bases, leaving 13 bases between the germline ends. Germline-derived CDR1 and CDR2 are WSHSY and SAAADI. This CDR3 is 15 amino acids long. The CDR3 nucleotides are TGCGCCAGCAGTGAGTCAGGAGGGCTCGGGAACATTCAGTACTTC. Translated, it gives CASSESGGLGNIQYF.

The genes are TRBV5-6 and TRBJ1-2, with D hard to call. V was pared by 0 bases and J by 8 bases, with 11 bases between. The CDR3 extends over 13 amino acids. The germline V gene encodes CDR1 SGHDT and CDR2 YYEEEE. DNA for the CDR3: TGTGCCAGCAGCTTGGAGGAGGGTCAAGGCTACACCTTC. Translating gives CASSLEEGQGYTF.

As for this clone: At one end the junction does not follow the germline gene, possibly because of a read error. V gene TRBV18 combines with J gene TRBJ2-7, with D possibly being TRBD2 (6 bases). The CDR3 contains 12 residues. Looked up from germline, CDR1 is KGHSH and CDR2 is LQKENI. Here the CDR3 DNA reads TGTGCCAGCTCTCCACTCGGGACTGTGATGTACTTC. Translated, it gives CASSPLGTVMYF. Full variable domain (outside the CDR3, taken from reference TRBV18 and TRBJ2-7): NAGVMQNPRHLVRRRGQEARLRCSPMKGHSHVYWYRQLPEEGLKFMVYLQKENIIDESGMPKERFSAEFPKEGPSILRIQQVVRGDSAAYFCASSPLGTVMYFGPGTRLTVT.

This chain connects TRBV19 to TRBJ2-7; 14 bases fit TRBD2. V trimming: 5 bases; J trimming: 6 bases; junction bases outside the gene matches: 6. The CDR3 spans 15 residues. In germline, CDR1 is LNHDA, CDR2 SQIVND (reference sequence). The CDR3 nucleotides are TGTGCCAGTAGTTCGACTAGCGGGAGGGCCACCGAGCAGTACTTC. Its translation is CASSSTSGRATEQYF. The whole variable domain, filled in from reference TRBV19 and TRBJ2-7, reads DGGITQSPKYLFRKEGQNVTLSCEQNLNHDAMYWYRQDPGQGLRLIYYSQIVNDFQKGDIAEGYSVSREKKESFPLTVTSAQKNPTAFYLCASSSTSGRATEQYFGPGTRLTVT.

The rearrangement links TRBV5-1 to TRBJ2-2, with 7 bases matching TRBD2. After removal of 0 bases from V and 1 base from J, the junction contained 0 bases not matched to a gene. Germline V gene sequence: CDR1 SGHRS, CDR2 YFSETQ. The CDR3 is made up of 15 amino acids. Here the CDR3 reads CASSLAGGNTGELFF. CDR3 DNA sequence: TGCGCCAGCAGCTTGGCGGGGGGGAACACCGGGGAGCTGTTTTTT. The full variable domain, in which reference TRBV5-1 and TRBJ2-2 provide the parts outside the CDR3, is KAGVTQTPRYLIKTRGQQVTLSCSPISGHRSVSWYQQTPGQGLQFLFEYFSETQRNKGNFPGRFSGRQFSNSRSEMNVSTLELGDSALYLCASSLAGGNTGELFFGEGSRLTVL.

The chain combines TRBV28 with TRBJ1-1; tentative D call: TRBD1 (5 bases). The CDR3 sequence is 16 residues long. CDR1 is MDHEN and CDR2 is SYDVKM in the germline V gene. V was clipped by 2 bases and J by 1 base, with 14 bases between them. The CDR3 nucleotides read TGTGCCAGCAGTTTAGGGCCATGGCAGGGGAACACTGAAGCTTTCTTT. Protein: CASSLGPWQGNTEAFF. The full variable domain, in which reference TRBV28 and TRBJ1-1 provide the parts outside the CDR3, is DVKVTQSSRYLVKRTGEKVFLECVQDMDHENMFWYRQDPGLGLRLIYFSYDVKMKEKGDIPEGYSVSREKKERFSLILESASTNQTSMYLCASSLGPWQGNTEAFFGQGTRLTVV.

The chain recombines TRBV19 with TRBJ1-3, with 7 bases aligning to TRBD1. The CDR3 sequence is 16 residues long. Germline CDR1 reads LNHDA; CDR2 reads SQIVND (reference sequence). The V gene end was trimmed by 7 bases and the J gene end by 0 bases; junction bases not matched to a gene: 9. CDR3: CASIGSRGYSGNTIYF. The CDR3 bases are TGTGCCAGTATAGGATCCAGGGGGTACTCTGGAAACACCATATATTTT.

The chain is built from TRBV6-5 and TRBJ2-7, with D perhaps matching TRBD2 (5 bases). The length of the CDR3 is 15 residues. Germline CDR1 reads MNHEY; CDR2 reads SVGAGI. Trimming stripped 1 base from V and 0 bases from J, with 10 bases between. Here the CDR3 reads CASSYFPGYSYEQYF. In nucleotides, the CDR3 is TGTGCCAGCAGTTACTTCCCGGGATACTCCTACGAGCAGTACTTC.

This clone was recorded only once. The chain combines TRBV14 with TRBJ2-2; tentative D call: TRBD1 (5 bases). The CDR3 consists of 15 residues. Germline CDR1 and CDR2: SGHDN and FVKESK. The V gene lost 4 bases and the J gene lost 7 bases, with 16 bases spanning the gap. The chain's CDR3 is CASSPRTPLSGELFF. CDR3 coding DNA: TGTGCCAGCAGCCCCCGGACACCACTTAGCGGGGAGCTGTTTTTT.

This sequence joins TRBV11-2 and TRBJ2-2; 7 bases fit TRBD1. This CDR3 is built from 14 residues. The V gene's germline CDR1 is SGHAT and CDR2 FQNNGV. With 4 bases clipped from V and 4 bases from J, the junction kept 3 bases outside the gene matches. CDR3 sequence (DNA): TGTGCCAGCAGCTCCCGGACAGGCACCGGGGAGCTGTTTTTT. Protein sequence: CASSSRTGTGELFF.

The rearrangement uses TRBV5-4 and TRBJ2-1, with 14 nucleotides matching TRBD2. The junction had 10 bases not matched to a gene; V was cut back by 4 bases and J by 4 bases. The CDR3 extends over 18 amino acids. The germline gives CDR1 SGHNT, CDR2 YYREEE (reference sequence). DNA for the CDR3: TGTGCCAGCAGCCCCGGGACTAGCGGGAGCGGGAGATACAATGAGCAGTTCTTC. Translation gives CASSPGTSGSGRYNEQFF.

J is TRBJ2-1 and V is TRBV30; TRBD1 might be the D (5 bases). V was pared by 4 bases and J by 0 bases, with 10 bases between. Germline V gene data show CDR1 as GTSNPN and CDR2 as SVGIG (reference sequence). CDR3 length: 14 residues. The CDR3 coding sequence is TGTGCCTGGAAGGGGAAACTCTCCTACAATGAGCAGTTCTTC. It specifies CAWKGKLSYNEQFF.

This rearrangement joins TRBV10-3 to TRBJ2-7; TRBD1 matches at 8 bases. The CDR3 is made up of 15 amino acids. Germline V CDR1 and CDR2: ENHRY, SYGVKD. The junction had 8 bases not matched to a gene; V was cut back by 6 bases and J by 1 base. This chain's CDR3 is CAISPRGTGSYEQYF. DNA of the CDR3: TGTGCCATCAGCCCTAGGGGGACAGGATCCTACGAGCAGTACTTC.

Only one count was recorded for this clone. The genes are TRBV5-1 and TRBJ2-1; TRBD2 aligns across 8 bases. Unmatched junction bases numbered 3, after V lost 0 bases and J lost 4 bases. CDR3 length equals 15 residues. Germline V CDR1 and CDR2: SGHRS, YFSETQ. CDR3 sequence: CASSLEQRGYNEQFF. CDR3 sequence (DNA): TGCGCCAGCAGCTTGGAGCAGCGGGGGTACAATGAGCAGTTCTTC.

The chain carries TRBV6-5 and TRBJ1-1; D possibly corresponds to TRBD1 (5 bases). CDR1 is MNHEY and CDR2 is SVGAGI in the germline V gene. V was shortened by 0 bases and J by 4 bases, with 12 bases between the two germline ends. There are 15 residues in the CDR3. Here the CDR3 reads CASSYSIRGGTEAFF. The CDR3 coding sequence is TGTGCCAGCAGTTACTCGATCCGGGGGGGCACTGAAGCTTTCTTT.

V usage is TRBV5-4 and J usage is TRBJ1-2; TRBD1 matches at 7 bases. The germline V gene has CDR1 SGHNT and CDR2 YYREEE (reference sequence). With V trimmed by 5 bases and J by 5 bases, 6 bases remained unmatched. The CDR3 consists of 13 residues. The CDR3 spells CASRPTGQYGYTF. Written as DNA, the CDR3 is TGTGCCAGCAGGCCGACAGGGCAATATGGCTACACCTTC.

This clone was seen only once. The chain couples TRBV5-6 to TRBJ2-5, with D uncertain. The germline CDR1 and CDR2 sequences are SGHDT and YYEEEE. The V end lost 2 bases, the J end lost 0 bases, and 2 bases lay between the germline ends. CDR3 size: 12 residues. The CDR3 protein is CASSFDQETQYF. DNA for the CDR3: TGTGCCAGCAGCTTCGACCAAGAGACCCAGTACTTC.

The chain couples TRBV5-6 to TRBJ2-3; maybe TRBD2 (5 bases). CDR1 and CDR2 from the germline V gene are SGHDT and YYEEEE. The CDR3 has 13 amino acids. Trimming left V 4 bases short and J 4 bases short, with 10 bases between. The CDR3 coding sequence is TGTGCCAGCAGCGTCTCAGCGGCAGATACGCAGTATTTT. This encodes CASSVSAADTQYF.

The chain couples TRBV5-1 to TRBJ1-4; D unclear. Germline assignment: CDR1 SGHRS and CDR2 YFSETQ. The CDR3 consists of 12 residues. Trimming shortened V by 4 bases and J by 4 bases, and 5 bases separated the two germline ends. CDR3 sequence (DNA): TGCGCCAGCAGCCCTAATAATGAAAAACTGTTTTTT. Translation gives CASSPNNEKLFF.

This clone was observed a few times. The rearrangement uses TRBV11-3 and TRBJ2-1, with TRBD2 matching over 10 bases. V lost 6 bases to trimming and J lost 3 bases; unmatched junction nucleotides: 11. The CDR3 length is 17 residues. Germline loops: CDR1 SGHNT, CDR2 YENEEA. The DNA for the CDR3 is TGTGCCAGCAGTCAAGAGGGGCTAGCGGGAGTCTACAATGAGCAGTTCTTC. Translated, it gives CASSQEGLAGVYNEQFF.

Only one count was recorded for this clone. V and J are TRBV7-9 and TRBJ2-7; perhaps TRBD2 as D (6 bases). Germline CDR1 is SEHNR and CDR2 is FQNEAQ (reference sequence). The CDR3 covers 16 residues. The germline V and J ends were trimmed by 0 bases and 2 bases, with 14 bases remaining between them. The CDR3 region has the DNA TGTGCCAGCAGCTTAGCAGGGACTCCCTTTACCTACGAGCAGTACTTC. Translating it yields CASSLAGTPFTYEQYF.

The rearrangement joins TRBV7-2 to TRBJ1-2; no definite D call. The CDR3 spans 13 residues. The germline CDR1 and CDR2 sequences are SGHTA and FQGNSA. V was trimmed by 6 bases and J by 6 bases, leaving 14 bases between them. CDR3 in DNA: TGTGCCAGCAGTTTGGACCGGAGGGATGGCTACACCTTC. Translated: CASSLDRRDGYTF.

V usage is TRBV7-9 and J usage is TRBJ2-5; unclear D gene. CDR3 length: 14 amino acids. In germline, CDR1 is SEHNR, CDR2 FQNEAQ (reference sequence). Trimming stripped 3 bases from V and 0 bases from J, with 8 bases between. Written as DNA, the CDR3 is TGTGCCAGCAGCTTCGACATGTACCAAGAGACCCAGTACTTC. Protein sequence: CASSFDMYQETQYF.

Here the CDR3 reads CASRHYTVPFGYTF. DNA of the CDR3: TGTGCCAGCAGACACTACACTGTTCCCTTTGGCTACACCTTC. The chain couples TRBV6-4 to TRBJ1-2, with D uncertain. Germline V gene data show CDR1 as MRHNA and CDR2 as SNTAGT. This CDR3 contains 14 residues. With 6 bases removed from V and 7 bases from J, the gap between germline ends came to 18 bases.